Each of the 5 T cell receptor beta chains below was sequenced from the same sample in a study of early T cells in non-severe SARS-CoV-2 infection. Each CDR3 protein gets one entry after TCRdb re-called the 5' RACE reads with MiXCR. This table holds tens of thousands of distinct CDR3 sequences, 5.7% found once. The sequencing used whole blood, collected at baseline. The receptors derive from an adult who was a healthcare worker with PCR-confirmed SARS-CoV-2 infection or an uninfected control (not recorded which).

This clonotype was detected a few times. The chain is built from TRBV7-3 and TRBJ1-2, with 7 bases that match TRBD1. CDR1 and CDR2 from the germline V gene are SGHTA and FQGTGA. The CDR3 contains 13 residues. J was trimmed by 5 bases and V by 5 bases; bases with no gene match: 5. The CDR3 DNA sequence: TGTGCCAGCAGCCCGGGACAGCCGTATGGCTACACCTTC. Its translation is CASSPGQPYGYTF.

This clonotype was detected many times. V usage is TRBV13 and J usage is TRBJ1-1; TRBD1 matches 7 bases. Looked up from germline, CDR1 is PRHDT and CDR2 is FYEKMQ (reference sequence). The V segment lost 5 bases and the J segment 4 bases; nucleotides outside the gene matches: 16. The CDR3 is made up of 17 amino acids. CDR3 coding DNA: TGTGCCAGCAGCCTCTTTCGACAGGGCAGTCAAAGCACTGAAGCTTTCTTT. Its protein product is CASSLFRQGSQSTEAFF.

At least ten counts were recorded for this clonotype. In DNA form, the CDR3 reads TGTGCCTGGAGTGTCACCGCGGAGAACTATGGCTACACCTTC. The encoded protein is CAWSVTAENYGYTF. The gene calls are TRBV30 and TRBJ1-2; no reliable D call. Germline CDR1 reads GTSNPN; CDR2 reads SVGIG (reference sequence). The ends were cut back, 0 bases at V and 2 bases at J, with 10 bases in the middle. This CDR3 is 14 amino acids long.

This clonotype appeared a few times. CDR3 coding DNA: TGTGCCAGCAGCCTGAGTCCTGGTGGCAATCAGCCCCAGCATTTT. This codes for CASSLSPGGNQPQHF. The rearrangement uses TRBV7-2 and TRBJ1-5, with D unresolved. CDR3 size: 15 residues. CDR1 is SGHTA, CDR2 FQGNSA, per germline. V lost 5 bases to trimming and J lost 2 bases, with 13 bases between them.

The chain has TRBV3-1 and TRBJ2-5; 7 bases match TRBD1. V trimming: 4 bases; J trimming: 5 bases; junction bases outside the gene matches: 10. CDR1 and CDR2 from the germline V gene are LGHDT and YNNKEL (reference sequence). The CDR3 is 15 residues long. CDR3 DNA sequence: TGTGCCAGCAGCCTGCGAACTGGACAGGCGGAGACCCAGTACTTC. It encodes CASSLRTGQAETQYF.